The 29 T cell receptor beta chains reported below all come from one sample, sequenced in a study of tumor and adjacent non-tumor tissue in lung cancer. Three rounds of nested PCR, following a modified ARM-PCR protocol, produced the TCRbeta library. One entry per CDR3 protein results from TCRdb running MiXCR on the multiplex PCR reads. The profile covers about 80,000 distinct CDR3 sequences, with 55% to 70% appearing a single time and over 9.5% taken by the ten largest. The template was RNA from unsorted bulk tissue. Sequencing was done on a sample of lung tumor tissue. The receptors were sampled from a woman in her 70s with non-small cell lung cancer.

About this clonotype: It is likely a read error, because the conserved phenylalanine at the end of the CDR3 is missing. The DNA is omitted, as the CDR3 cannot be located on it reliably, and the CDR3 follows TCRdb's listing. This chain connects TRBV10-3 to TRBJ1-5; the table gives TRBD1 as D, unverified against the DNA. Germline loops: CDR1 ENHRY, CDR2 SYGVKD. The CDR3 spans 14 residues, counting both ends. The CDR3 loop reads CAISPGGGDEPHHV.

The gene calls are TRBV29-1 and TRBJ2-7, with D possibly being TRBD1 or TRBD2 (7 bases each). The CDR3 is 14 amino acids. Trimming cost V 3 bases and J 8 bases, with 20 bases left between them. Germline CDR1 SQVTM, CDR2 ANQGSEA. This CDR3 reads CSVECSGGGPKQYF. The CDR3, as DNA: TGCAGCGTTGAGTGTTCAGGGGGAGGGCCGAAGCAGTACTTC.

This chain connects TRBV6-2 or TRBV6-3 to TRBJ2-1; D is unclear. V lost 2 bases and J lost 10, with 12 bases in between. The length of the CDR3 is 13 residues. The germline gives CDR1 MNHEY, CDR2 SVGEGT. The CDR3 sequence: CASSYTRPIEQFF. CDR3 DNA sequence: TGTGCCAGCAGTTACACGAGACCCATCGAGCAGTTCTTC.

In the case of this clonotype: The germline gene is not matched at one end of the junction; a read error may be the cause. The CDR3: CTSSLSISGNSTYF. The DNA of the CDR3 is TGTACCAGCAGCTTATCGATCTCTGGAAACAGCACATATTTT. The chain recombines TRBV11-1 with TRBJ1-3; no reliable D call. There are 14 residues in the CDR3. CDR1 is SGHAT, CDR2 FQDESV, per germline (reference sequence).

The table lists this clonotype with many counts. The CDR3 protein is CASSSRLAGPEGETQYF. The CDR3 DNA reads TGTGCCAGCAGCTCCCGACTAGCGGGCCCGGAGGGAGAGACCCAGTACTTC. The genes are TRBV5-4 and TRBJ2-5; 10 nucleotides align to TRBD2. Trimming took 3 bases from V and 4 from J; bases not matched to a gene: 12. Per the germline V gene, CDR1 is SGHNT and CDR2 is YYREEE (reference sequence). The CDR3 runs to 17 residues.

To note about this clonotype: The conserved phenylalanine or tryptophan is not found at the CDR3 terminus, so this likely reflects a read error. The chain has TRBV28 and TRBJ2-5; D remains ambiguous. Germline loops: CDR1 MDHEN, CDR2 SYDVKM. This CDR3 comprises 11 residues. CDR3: CASSPRETQYL. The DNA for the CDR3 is TGTGCTAGCAGTCCACGAGAGACCCAGTACTTA.

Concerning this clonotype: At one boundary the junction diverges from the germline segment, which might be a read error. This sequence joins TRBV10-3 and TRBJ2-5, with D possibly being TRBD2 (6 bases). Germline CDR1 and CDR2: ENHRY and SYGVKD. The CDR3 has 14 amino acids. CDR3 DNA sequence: TGCGCCACAGTAGCGGAGAGCTCAGAAGAGACCCAGTACTTC. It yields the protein CATVAESSEETQYF.

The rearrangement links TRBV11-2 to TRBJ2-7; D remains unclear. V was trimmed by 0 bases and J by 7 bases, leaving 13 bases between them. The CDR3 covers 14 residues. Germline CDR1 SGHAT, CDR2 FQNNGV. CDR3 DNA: TGTGCCAGCAGCTTAGATTTGGCGGTCGAGGAGCAGTACTTC. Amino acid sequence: CASSLDLAVEEQYF.

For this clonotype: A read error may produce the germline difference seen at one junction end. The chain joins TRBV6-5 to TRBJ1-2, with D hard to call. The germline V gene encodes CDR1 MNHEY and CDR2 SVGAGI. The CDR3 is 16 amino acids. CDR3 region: CASSPQTVITSYGYTF. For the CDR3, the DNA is TGCGCCAGCAGTCCACAAACCGTGATAACTAGCTATGGCTACACCTTC.

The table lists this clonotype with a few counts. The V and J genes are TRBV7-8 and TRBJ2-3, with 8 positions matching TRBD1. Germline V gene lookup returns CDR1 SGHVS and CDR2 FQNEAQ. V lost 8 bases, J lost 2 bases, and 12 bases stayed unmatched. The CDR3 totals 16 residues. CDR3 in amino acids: CASGRGQATITDTQYF. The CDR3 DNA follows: TGTGCCAGCGGCCGGGGACAGGCGACGATCACAGATACGCAGTATTTT.

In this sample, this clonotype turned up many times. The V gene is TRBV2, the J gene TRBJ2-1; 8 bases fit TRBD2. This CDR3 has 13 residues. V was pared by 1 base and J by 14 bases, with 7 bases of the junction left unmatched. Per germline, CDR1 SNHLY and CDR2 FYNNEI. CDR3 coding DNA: TGTGCCAGCAGTGAAGTTGCGGGAGGTCGCGAGTTCTTC. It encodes CASSEVAGGREFF. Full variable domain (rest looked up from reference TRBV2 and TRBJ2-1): EPEVTQTPSHQVTQMGQEVILRCVPISNHLYFYWYRQILGQKVEFLVSFYNNEISEKSEIFDDQFSVERPDGSNFTLKIRSTKLEDSAMYFCASSEVAGGREFFGPGTRLTVL.

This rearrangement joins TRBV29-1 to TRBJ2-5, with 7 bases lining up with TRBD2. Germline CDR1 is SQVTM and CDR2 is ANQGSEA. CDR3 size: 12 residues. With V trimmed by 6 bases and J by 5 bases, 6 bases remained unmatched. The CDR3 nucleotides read TGCAGCGTCCTTATGGGGGGGGAGACCCAGTACTTC. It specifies CSVLMGGETQYF.

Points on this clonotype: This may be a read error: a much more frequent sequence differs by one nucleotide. DNA of the CDR3: TGTGCCAGCAGCTTGGGGGACAGGGGGCACAGCATTGAAGCTTTCTTT. Translated, it gives CASSLGDRGHSIEAFF. The chain recombines TRBV5-4 with TRBJ1-1; 12 nucleotides line up with TRBD1. The trim removed 0 bases at V and 7 bases at J, leaving 7 bases unmatched. This CDR3 comprises 16 residues. Germline lookup yields CDR1 SGHNT and CDR2 YYREEE (reference sequence).

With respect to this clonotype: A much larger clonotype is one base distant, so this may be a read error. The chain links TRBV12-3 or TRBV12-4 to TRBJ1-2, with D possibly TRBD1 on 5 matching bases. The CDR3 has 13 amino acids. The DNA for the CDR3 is TGTGCCAGTTCGTGGGGGGAGAACTATGGCAACACCTTC. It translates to CASSWGENYGNTF.

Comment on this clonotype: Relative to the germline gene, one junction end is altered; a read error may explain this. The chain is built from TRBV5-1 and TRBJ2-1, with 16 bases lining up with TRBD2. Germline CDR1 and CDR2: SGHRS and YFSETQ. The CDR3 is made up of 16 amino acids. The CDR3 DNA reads TGTGCCAGCAGCCCAGGGACTAGCGGGGGGGCCGGTGAGCAGTTCTTC. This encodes CASSPGTSGGAGEQFF.

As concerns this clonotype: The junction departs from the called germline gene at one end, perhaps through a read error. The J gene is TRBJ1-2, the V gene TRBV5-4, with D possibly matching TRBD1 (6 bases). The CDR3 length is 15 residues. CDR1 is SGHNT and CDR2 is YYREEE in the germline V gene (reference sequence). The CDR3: CVSNFGGPGVAGYTF. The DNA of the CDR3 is TGTGTCAGCAATTTTGGGGGGCCAGGAGTGGCTGGCTACACCTTC.

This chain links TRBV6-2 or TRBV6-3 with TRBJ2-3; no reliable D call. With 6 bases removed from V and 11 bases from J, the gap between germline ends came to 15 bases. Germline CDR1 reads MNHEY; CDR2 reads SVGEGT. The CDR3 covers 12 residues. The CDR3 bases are TGTGCCAGCAGCCCAGTCTCTTATAAGCAGTATTTT. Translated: CASSPVSYKQYF.

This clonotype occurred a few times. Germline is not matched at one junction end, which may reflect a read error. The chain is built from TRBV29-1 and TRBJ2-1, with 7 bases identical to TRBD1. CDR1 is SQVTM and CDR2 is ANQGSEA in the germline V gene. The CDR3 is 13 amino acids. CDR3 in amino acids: CSSRQGHDNEQLF. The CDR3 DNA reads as TGCAGCTCTCGACAGGGTCATGACAATGAGCAGCTCTTC.

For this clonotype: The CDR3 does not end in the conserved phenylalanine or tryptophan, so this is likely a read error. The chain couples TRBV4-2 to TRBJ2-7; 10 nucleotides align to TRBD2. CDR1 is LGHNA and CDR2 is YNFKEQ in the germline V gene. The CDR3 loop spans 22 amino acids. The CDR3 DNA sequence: TGTGCCAGCAGCCAAGTTTTCATCAGATTACTAGCGGGATTACCGAGTTCCTACGGGCAGTACATC. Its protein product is CASSQVFIRLLAGLPSSYGQYI.

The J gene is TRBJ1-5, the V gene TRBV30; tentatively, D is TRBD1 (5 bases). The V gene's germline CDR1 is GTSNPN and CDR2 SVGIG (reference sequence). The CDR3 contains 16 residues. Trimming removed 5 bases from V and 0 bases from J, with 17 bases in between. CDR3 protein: CAWGEGTAYSNQPQHF. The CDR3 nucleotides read TGTGCCTGGGGGGAGGGGACCGCCTATAGCAATCAGCCCCAGCATTTT.

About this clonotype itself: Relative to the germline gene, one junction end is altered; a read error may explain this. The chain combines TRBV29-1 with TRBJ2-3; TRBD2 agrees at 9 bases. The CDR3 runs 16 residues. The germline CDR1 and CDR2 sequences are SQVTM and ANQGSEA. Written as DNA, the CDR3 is TGCAGCGTTGAAAGTTTAGCGGGAGATGGCACAGATACACAGTATTTT. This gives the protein CSVESLAGDGTDTQYF.

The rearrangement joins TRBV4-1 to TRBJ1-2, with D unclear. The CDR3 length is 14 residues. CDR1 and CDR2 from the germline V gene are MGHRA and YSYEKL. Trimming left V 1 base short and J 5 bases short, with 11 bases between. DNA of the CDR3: TGCGCCAGCAGCCAAGTTACAGAGAATTATGGCTACACCTTC. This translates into CASSQVTENYGYTF.

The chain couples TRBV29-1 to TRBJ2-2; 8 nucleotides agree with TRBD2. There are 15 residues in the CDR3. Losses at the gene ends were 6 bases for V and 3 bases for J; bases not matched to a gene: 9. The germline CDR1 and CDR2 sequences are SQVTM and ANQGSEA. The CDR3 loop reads CSVGVAGGYTGELFF. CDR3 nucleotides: TGCAGCGTAGGAGTTGCGGGAGGCTACACCGGGGAGCTGTTTTTT.

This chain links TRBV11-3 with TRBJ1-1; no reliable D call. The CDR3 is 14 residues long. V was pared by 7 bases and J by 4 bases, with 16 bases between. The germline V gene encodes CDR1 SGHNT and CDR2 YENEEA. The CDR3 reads CASTFGGTITEAFF. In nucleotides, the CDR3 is TGTGCCAGCACCTTCGGAGGAACAATCACTGAAGCTTTCTTT.

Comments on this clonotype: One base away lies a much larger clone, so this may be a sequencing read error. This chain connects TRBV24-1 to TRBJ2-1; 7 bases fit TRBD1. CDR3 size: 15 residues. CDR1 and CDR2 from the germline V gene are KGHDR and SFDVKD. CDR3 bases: TGTACCACCAGTGATTCAAGGGGGCTGAGAAATGAGCAGTTCTTC. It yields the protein CTTSDSRGLRNEQFF.

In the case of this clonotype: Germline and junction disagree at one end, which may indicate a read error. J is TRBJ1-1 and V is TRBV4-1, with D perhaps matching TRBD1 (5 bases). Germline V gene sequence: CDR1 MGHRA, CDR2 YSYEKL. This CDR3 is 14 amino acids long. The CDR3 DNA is TGCGCCAGCAGCCAAGGTTCTGGGGGTGAGGGAGCTTCCTTT. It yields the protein CASSQGSGGEGASF.

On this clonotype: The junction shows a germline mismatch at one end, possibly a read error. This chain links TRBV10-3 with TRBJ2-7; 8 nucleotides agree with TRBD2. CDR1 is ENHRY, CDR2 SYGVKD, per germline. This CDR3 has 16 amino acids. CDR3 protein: CAISEGLADLSYEQCF. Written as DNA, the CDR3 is TGTGCCATCAGTGAAGGACTAGCAGACTTGAGCTACGAACAGTGCTTC.

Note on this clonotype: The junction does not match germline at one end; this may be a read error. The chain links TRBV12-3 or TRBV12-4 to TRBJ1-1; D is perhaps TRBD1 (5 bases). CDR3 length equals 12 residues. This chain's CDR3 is CASKSRADEALF. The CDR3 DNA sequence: TGTGCCAGCAAATCCAGGGCGGATGAAGCGCTCTTT.

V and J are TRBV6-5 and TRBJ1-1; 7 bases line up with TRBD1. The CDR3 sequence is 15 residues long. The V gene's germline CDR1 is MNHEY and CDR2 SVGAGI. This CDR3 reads CGRRRDRFGDTEAFF. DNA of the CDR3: TGTGGCAGGAGACGGGACAGATTCGGGGACACTGAAGCTTTCTTT.